The 32 T cell receptor beta chains below come from one sample, sequenced in a study of T cells in Graves' hyperthyroidism and ophthalmopathy. The CDR3 regions of TCR beta were amplified from RNA transcripts. Using the HTBI primer set, a first-round RT-PCR was run on the TCR CDR3. TCRdb independently ran MiXCR on the multiplex PCR reads; one entry per CDR3 protein. The sample records approximately 640,000 distinct CDR3 sequences, 15% to 20% being singletons. The sample comprised blood. The receptors here all came from a woman aged 25 to 39 with Graves' hyperthyroidism.

This clonotype was counted a few times. The chain combines TRBV18 with TRBJ2-1; TRBD2 aligns across 10 bases. The CDR3 spans 16 residues. Germline loops: CDR1 KGHSH, CDR2 LQKENI. V was pared by 9 bases and J by 0 bases, with 8 bases of the junction left unmatched. The CDR3 coding sequence is TGTGCCAGTAGCTACCGACTAGCGGGCTCCTACAATGAGCAGTTCTTC. Its translation: CASSYRLAGSYNEQFF.

This clonotype was observed many times. The genes are TRBV14 and TRBJ2-7, with D possibly called TRBD1 or TRBD2 (5 bases each). Germline V CDR1 and CDR2: SGHDN, FVKESK. The CDR3 covers 14 residues. V shed 1 base and J shed 3 bases, with 10 bases lying between them. CDR3 nucleotides: TGTGCCAGCAGCCAAGTAGGGGACGGCTACGAGCAGTACTTC. Translated, it gives CASSQVGDGYEQYF.

This clonotype was seen ten or more times. This chain uses TRBV6-1 with TRBJ1-1; 7 bases agree with TRBD1. The germline V gene has CDR1 MNHNS and CDR2 SASEGT. V shed 8 bases, J shed 5 bases, and the junction held 11 bases outside the gene matches. The CDR3 runs to 14 residues. Here the CDR3 reads CASCVWAGGTEAFF. The CDR3 region has the DNA TGTGCCAGCTGTGTTTGGGCAGGGGGTACTGAAGCTTTCTTT.

Notes on this clonotype: A read error is possible here, since a much larger clone lies one base away. V is TRBV20-1 and J is TRBJ2-5; D is ambiguous. CDR3 length: 11 residues. Germline V CDR1 and CDR2: DFQATT, SNEGSKA (reference sequence). As DNA, the CDR3 is TGCAGCGCGATGAGAGTGGAGACCCAGTACTTC. Residues: CSAMRVETQYF.

This clonotype has just a few counts. DNA for the CDR3: TGTGCCAGCATTGGGCGGGAGACCTACGAGCAGTACTTC. Translated: CASIGRETYEQYF. This sequence joins TRBV2 and TRBJ2-7; 7 nucleotides line up with TRBD2. Germline values: CDR1 SNHLY, CDR2 FYNNEI. V gave up 7 bases and J gave up 2 bases; unmatched junction bases: 5. The CDR3 has 13 residues.

This clonotype was detected many times. The genes are TRBV20-1 and TRBJ1-2, with 12 bases matching TRBD1. CDR3 size: 14 residues. The V gene's germline CDR1 is DFQATT and CDR2 SNEGSKA (reference sequence). V dropped 5 bases and J dropped 7; count of bases not matched to a gene: 8. As DNA, the CDR3 is TGCAGTGCTTTTCCGGGACAGGGGGCGTTTGGCTACACCTTC. Its translation is CSAFPGQGAFGYTF.

This clonotype was seen many times. This chain links TRBV20-1 with TRBJ2-7, with D perhaps matching TRBD2 (6 bases). Deletions cut 0 bases from V and 6 bases from J, with 9 bases between. The CDR3 sequence is 12 residues long. Germline CDR1 and CDR2: DFQATT and SNEGSKA (reference sequence). The DNA of the CDR3 is TGCAGTGCTAGAGAGGACTATGGCGAGCAGTACTTC. Translating it yields CSAREDYGEQYF.

The genes are TRBV5-1 and TRBJ1-4; D is unresolved. V shed 3 bases and J shed 5 bases, with 14 bases lying between them. CDR3 length: 15 amino acids. Germline V lookup: CDR1 SGHRS, CDR2 YFSETQ. The CDR3 DNA is TGCGCCAGCAGCTCAACCGGGAGAATAAATGAAAAACTGTTTTTT. Amino acids: CASSSTGRINEKLFF. Full variable domain (rest looked up from reference TRBV5-1 and TRBJ1-4): KAGVTQTPRYLIKTRGQQVTLSCSPISGHRSVSWYQQTPGQGLQFLFEYFSETQRNKGNFPGRFSGRQFSNSRSEMNVSTLELGDSALYLCASSSTGRINEKLFFGSGTQLSVL.

The chain employs TRBV19 and TRBJ2-2; no firm D call. The length of the CDR3 is 15 residues. V lost 5 bases to trimming and J lost 4 bases, with 14 bases between them. CDR1 and CDR2 from the germline V gene are LNHDA and SQIVND (reference sequence). CDR3 amino acids: CASSLGFLRTGELFF. CDR3 bases: TGTGCCAGTAGTTTAGGGTTTCTGCGCACCGGGGAGCTGTTTTTT.

There are many counts of this clonotype. The chain combines TRBV30 with TRBJ2-7; unclear D gene. The V gene lost 0 bases and the J gene lost 0 bases, with 6 bases spanning the gap. This CDR3 spans 13 amino acids. CDR1 is GTSNPN and CDR2 is SVGIG in the germline V gene (reference sequence). The CDR3 is CAWSVQVSYEQYF. The CDR3 coding sequence is TGTGCCTGGAGTGTACAAGTCTCCTACGAGCAGTACTTC. Full variable domain (remainder filled in from reference TRBV30 and TRBJ2-7): SQTIHQWPATLVQPVGSPLSLECTVEGTSNPNLYWYRQAAGRGLQLLFYSVGIGQISSEVPQNLSASRPQDRQFILSSKKLLLSDSGFYLCAWSVQVSYEQYFGPGTRLTVT.

About this clonotype itself: A much more abundant neighbour one base away suggests this may be a read error. This chain uses TRBV7-2 with TRBJ2-1; either TRBD1 or TRBD2 may supply D (5 bases each). The CDR3 consists of 15 residues. CDR1 and CDR2 (germline): SGHTA, FQGNSA. Written as DNA, the CDR3 is TGTGCCGGCAGCTTAGATCGGGGCCCGAGGGGTGAGCAGTTCTTC. Protein product: CAGSLDRGPRGEQFF. Based on the CDR3 plus reference TRBV7-2 and TRBJ2-1, the full variable domain is GAGVSQSPSNKVTEKGKDVELRCDPISGHTALYWYRQSLGQGLEFLIYFQGNSAPDKSGLPSDRFSAERTGGSVSTLTIQRTQQEDSAVYLCAGSLDRGPRGEQFFGPGTRLTVL.

Ten or more counts support this clonotype. The chain uses TRBV28 and TRBJ2-7, with 9 positions matching TRBD1. This CDR3 has 17 amino acids. The V segment lost 4 bases and the J segment 1 base; nucleotides outside the gene matches: 11. Germline CDR1 reads MDHEN; CDR2 reads SYDVKM. CDR3 in amino acids: CASSSRSGTGSSYEQYF. CDR3 DNA: TGTGCCAGCAGTTCCCGATCCGGGACAGGGTCATCCTACGAGCAGTACTTC.

This clonotype occurred many times. The rearrangement links TRBV28 to TRBJ2-7, with 7 bases aligning to TRBD1. With V trimmed by 3 bases and J by 2 bases, 1 base remained unmatched. Germline V gene lookup returns CDR1 MDHEN and CDR2 SYDVKM. This CDR3 is 13 amino acids long. The DNA for the CDR3 is TGTGCCAGCAGTTTCAGGGGGACCTACGAGCAGTACTTC. It encodes CASSFRGTYEQYF. Looking up the rest from reference TRBV28 and TRBJ2-7 gives the full variable domain: DVKVTQSSRYLVKRTGEKVFLECVQDMDHENMFWYRQDPGLGLRLIYFSYDVKMKEKGDIPEGYSVSREKKERFSLILESASTNQTSMYLCASSFRGTYEQYFGPGTRLTVT.

This clonotype has just a few counts. A much larger clone sits a single nucleotide away, making a read error possible. This chain links TRBV28 with TRBJ2-1, with D unresolved. Germline V gene data show CDR1 as MDHEN and CDR2 as SYDVKM. This CDR3 region has 13 residues. The CDR3 is CVSVGGSLNEQFF. CDR3 nucleotides: TGTGTCAGCGTGGGTGGTTCGCTCAATGAGCAGTTCTTC.

This clonotype was counted many times. The chain joins TRBV6-1 to TRBJ2-7; TRBD1 matches at 8 bases. CDR1 MNHNS and CDR2 SASEGT come from the germline V gene. The length of the CDR3 is 14 residues. Losses at the gene ends were 5 bases for V and 3 bases for J; bases not matched to a gene: 6. CDR3 nucleotide sequence: TGTGCCAGCAGTACCCGGACAGGGAGCTACGAGCAGTACTTC. As protein: CASSTRTGSYEQYF.

This chain uses TRBV6-1 with TRBJ2-7; D is uncertain. Germline CDR1 reads MNHNS; CDR2 reads SASEGT. The CDR3 loop spans 13 amino acids. V was clipped by 5 bases and J by 0 bases, with 8 bases between them. The DNA of the CDR3 is TGTGCCAGCAGTTATGCCGGCTCCTACGAGCAGTACTTC. As protein: CASSYAGSYEQYF.

The chain uses TRBV28 and TRBJ1-5; 9 nucleotides line up with TRBD1. The J segment lost 7 bases and the V segment lost 5 bases, leaving 3 bases of the junction unmatched. This CDR3 region has 13 residues. CDR1 and CDR2 from the germline V gene are MDHEN and SYDVKM. For the CDR3, the DNA is TGTGCCAGCAGTACAGGGGGCGAACAGCCCCAGCATTTT. Translated, it gives CASSTGGEQPQHF.

The rearrangement links TRBV3-1 to TRBJ2-6, with no clear D. V lost 4 bases and J 2 bases, leaving 12 bases between the germline ends. The germline CDR1 and CDR2 sequences are LGHDT and YNNKEL (reference sequence). There are 16 residues in the CDR3. Here the CDR3 reads CASSLGRTTGANVLTF. CDR3 bases: TGTGCCAGCAGCCTCGGACGGACCACTGGGGCCAACGTCCTGACTTTC.

This sequence joins TRBV7-9 and TRBJ2-2, with 8 bases lining up with TRBD2. The CDR3 has 19 residues. Germline values: CDR1 SEHNR, CDR2 FQNEAQ (reference sequence). Trimming at V came to 2 bases and at J to 1 base, leaving 12 bases not matched to a gene. The CDR3 nucleotides read TGTGCCAGCAGCTTACCTGCTAGCGGGTTATCCGGGAACACCGGGGAGCTGTTTTTT. This sequence encodes CASSLPASGLSGNTGELFF.

This clonotype came up many times. The V and J genes are TRBV27 and TRBJ1-5, with D hard to call. The CDR3 sequence is 15 residues long. Between the trimmed V and J ends, which lost 3 bases and 5 bases, there was a span of 14 bases. The germline V gene has CDR1 MNHEY and CDR2 SMNVEV (reference sequence). The CDR3 DNA reads TGTGCCAGCAGTTTGGCCGGAGGGCTCTATCAGCCCCAGCATTTT. Protein product: CASSLAGGLYQPQHF.

This clonotype came up once. This chain joins TRBV12-3 or TRBV12-4 and TRBJ2-7, with D perhaps TRBD1 or TRBD2 (5 bases each). CDR3 length: 14 residues. Trimming removed 4 bases from V and 7 bases from J, with 17 bases in between. The CDR3: CASSSGRKIREQYF. The CDR3 nucleotides are TGTGCCAGCAGTTCGGGACGGAAAATTCGGGAGCAGTACTTC.

This clonotype was picked up many times. The CDR3 DNA follows: TGTGCCAGCTCACCCCGGGCGGGGCAGACCTACGAGCAGTACTTC. It is translated as CASSPRAGQTYEQYF. The chain employs TRBV18 and TRBJ2-7, with D perhaps TRBD2 (6 bases). Germline lookup yields CDR1 KGHSH and CDR2 LQKENI. The CDR3 extends over 15 amino acids. Between the trimmed V and J ends, which lost 3 bases and 2 bases, there was a span of 14 bases. Complete variable domain (other parts from reference TRBV18 and TRBJ2-7): NAGVMQNPRHLVRRRGQEARLRCSPMKGHSHVYWYRQLPEEGLKFMVYLQKENIIDESGMPKERFSAEFPKEGPSILRIQQVVRGDSAAYFCASSPRAGQTYEQYFGPGTRLTVT.

This chain uses TRBV19 with TRBJ1-2, with D perhaps matching TRBD1 (5 bases). The germline V and J ends were trimmed by 5 bases and 4 bases, with 14 bases remaining between them. CDR3 size: 14 residues. The V gene's germline CDR1 is LNHDA and CDR2 SQIVND (reference sequence). The CDR3 bases are TGTGCCAGTAGTGCCCCTCCAGGGTTCTATGGCTACACCTTC. Amino acid sequence: CASSAPPGFYGYTF.

This clonotype was recorded a few times. The rearrangement joins TRBV12-3 or TRBV12-4 to TRBJ1-1, with D maybe TRBD1 (6 bases). Trimming removed 5 bases at V and 11 bases at J, with 18 bases between. The CDR3 extends over 13 amino acids. The CDR3 reads CASSDRTEFRAFF. In nucleotides, the CDR3 is TGTGCCAGCAGTGATCGGACAGAATTTCGGGCTTTCTTT.

In this sample, this clonotype turned up many times. A read error may produce the germline difference seen at one junction end. This chain uses TRBV5-1 with TRBJ2-1, with TRBD2 matching 12 bases. The CDR3 covers 15 residues. The germline V gene has CDR1 SGHRS and CDR2 YFSETQ. The CDR3 here is CASSPGTSGLNEQFF. The CDR3 DNA reads TGTGCCAGCAGTCCGGGGACTAGCGGGCTTAATGAGCAGTTCTTC.

Regarding this clonotype: A much larger clonotype is one base distant, so this may be a read error. The chain recombines TRBV28 with TRBJ1-1, with D possibly TRBD1 on 6 matching bases. This CDR3 contains 13 residues. The ends were cut back, 11 bases at V and 3 bases at J, with 16 bases in the middle. Germline loops: CDR1 MDHEN, CDR2 SYDVKM. The CDR3 DNA is TGTGCCTGCGCCCAGGACAGTCACACTGAAGCTTTCTTT. Protein: CACAQDSHTEAFF. Complete variable domain (other parts from reference TRBV28 and TRBJ1-1): DVKVTQSSRYLVKRTGEKVFLECVQDMDHENMFWYRQDPGLGLRLIYFSYDVKMKEKGDIPEGYSVSREKKERFSLILESASTNQTSMYLCACAQDSHTEAFFGQGTRLTVV.

This clonotype was recorded many times. The gene calls are TRBV7-2 and TRBJ1-5, with D tentatively TRBD1 (5 bases). The germline gives CDR1 SGHTA, CDR2 FQGNSA. Trimming took off 4 bases at V and 3 bases at J, with 10 bases between the two ends. The CDR3 has 14 residues. The CDR3 sequence: CASSSRGPNQPQHF. CDR3 nucleotide sequence: TGTGCCAGCAGCTCAAGGGGTCCCAATCAGCCCCAGCATTTT. The full variable domain, with the rest looked up from reference TRBV7-2 and TRBJ1-5, is GAGVSQSPSNKVTEKGKDVELRCDPISGHTALYWYRQSLGQGLEFLIYFQGNSAPDKSGLPSDRFSAERTGGSVSTLTIQRTQQEDSAVYLCASSSRGPNQPQHFGDGTRLSIL.

This clonotype was seen ten or more times. The chain has TRBV7-8 and TRBJ2-3; D call uncertain. The CDR3 is 16 amino acids. The V end was cut by 3 bases, the J end by 4 bases, with 17 bases between. Germline values: CDR1 SGHVS, CDR2 FQNEAQ. Here the CDR3 DNA reads TGTGCCAGCAGCTTCTCTTCTGGCGAGCCGCCAGATACGCAGTATTTT. It yields the protein CASSFSSGEPPDTQYF. Full variable domain (rest looked up from reference TRBV7-8 and TRBJ2-3): GAGVSQSPRYKVAKRGQDVALRCDPISGHVSLFWYQQALGQGPEFLTYFQNEAQLDKSGLPSDRFFAERPEGSVSTLKIQRTQQEDSAVYLCASSFSSGEPPDTQYFGPGTRLTVL.

This rearrangement joins TRBV3-1 to TRBJ2-7, with 10 bases identical to TRBD2. Per germline, CDR1 LGHDT and CDR2 YNNKEL (reference sequence). The CDR3 contains 15 residues. The trim removed 1 base at V and 2 bases at J, leaving 2 bases unmatched. CDR3 amino acids: CASSQASGRAYEQYF. The CDR3 region has the DNA TGTGCCAGCAGCCAAGCCAGCGGGAGGGCCTACGAGCAGTACTTC.

At least ten counts were recorded for this clonotype. This chain connects TRBV18 to TRBJ2-7; D call uncertain. Germline CDR1 reads KGHSH; CDR2 reads LQKENI. The CDR3 length is 13 residues. V dropped 6 bases and J dropped 1 base, with 10 bases sitting between them. The CDR3 DNA is TGTGCCAGCTCCCCCGTACGGTCCTACGAGCAGTACTTC. Its translation: CASSPVRSYEQYF. Looking up the rest from reference TRBV18 and TRBJ2-7 gives the full variable domain: NAGVMQNPRHLVRRRGQEARLRCSPMKGHSHVYWYRQLPEEGLKFMVYLQKENIIDESGMPKERFSAEFPKEGPSILRIQQVVRGDSAAYFCASSPVRSYEQYFGPGTRLTVT.

The sample holds a few counts of this clonotype. A much larger clone lies one base from this, so it may be a read error. The V call is TRBV11-2, the J call TRBJ2-7; 8 nucleotides match TRBD1. With V trimmed by 4 bases and J by 3 bases, 2 bases remained unmatched. This CDR3 has 13 amino acids. Germline lookup yields CDR1 SGHAT and CDR2 FQNNGV. This CDR3 reads CASSSDRDYEQYF. CDR3 coding DNA: TGTGCCAGCAGCTCGGACAGGGACTACGAGCAGTACTTC.

The chain joins TRBV30 to TRBJ2-5, with D possibly TRBD1 on 5 matching bases. Germline V CDR1 and CDR2: GTSNPN, SVGIG (reference sequence). V dropped 0 bases and J dropped 14 bases, with 16 bases sitting between them. The CDR3 sequence is 12 residues long. CDR3 in DNA: TGTGCCTGGAGTGTACGGAGCTTGGGGCCATACTTC. Its translation: CAWSVRSLGPYF.